A selection of T cell receptor beta chains follows, all from one sample in a study of graft-versus-host responses after intestinal transplantation. No antigen has been assigned to these receptors. The repertoire was sequenced with immunoSEQ multiplex PCR; TCRdb's copy has only in-frame clones and lacks some. The sample holds approximately 110,000 clones, 85% to 95% seen once. The sample consisted of unstimulated CD8+ T cells sorted from spleen or lymph node cells, taken before transplant. The receptors derive from a human donor who was the organ donor for an intestinal transplant. Both conserved end residues are part of each CDR3. A D gene is named only where the DNA matches it firmly. Some rows mark clone size as missing; the rest say once, few, many or name a class of expanded clone.

j_call d_call v_call clone_size cdr3_nt cdr3_aa
TRBJ2-7 - TRBV9 - TGTGCCAGCAGCGTAGAGGCAGCTAGCTCCTACGAGCAGTACTTC CASSVEAASSYEQYF
TRBJ2-5 TRBD2 TRBV15 - TGTGCCACCAGCAGAGATCGGGGGGAGGAGACCCAGTACTTC CATSRDRGEETQYF
TRBJ2-3 TRBD2 TRBV6-1 - TGTGCCAGCAACATAGCGGGAGATAACACAGATACGCAGTATTTT CASNIAGDNTDTQYF
TRBJ2-2 - TRBV19 few TGTGCCAGTAGTATGAACGGAGTGGGAGCCGGGGAGCTGTTTTTT CASSMNGVGAGELFF
TRBJ2-1 TRBD2 TRBV4-1 - TGCGCCAGCAGCCTGGGACTAGCGGGGAACAATGAGCAGTTCTTC CASSLGLAGNNEQFF
TRBJ1-2 - TRBV11-2 once TGTGCCAGCAGCTTAGTACTGACGCGTATGTCTAACTATGGCTACACCTTC CASSLVLTRMSNYGYTF
TRBJ1-1 - TRBV13 - TGTGCCAGCAGCTGGGGCGGGGTAAAAGTAGAAGCTTTCTTT CASSWGGVKVEAFF
TRBJ2-3 TRBD2 TRBV30 - TGTGCCTTGTTGCCGGGACTAGCGGTCACAGATACGCAGTATTTT CALLPGLAVTDTQYF
TRBJ2-1 - TRBV5-1 - TGCGCCAGCAGCTTGGCGGGAGACGACTACAATGAGCAGTTCTTC CASSLAGDDYNEQFF
TRBJ1-1 - TRBV7-9 - TGTGCCAGCAGCCTACTTGGGGGGGCTGAAGCTTTCTTT CASSLLGGAEAFF
TRBJ2-2 - TRBV13 - TGTGCCAGCGCTTTACGCGCTTGGAGTCCCGGGGAGCTGTTTTTT CASALRAWSPGELFF
TRBJ2-7 - TRBV6-1 - TGTGCCATAGAAAGTGACGGGAGCTACGAGCAGTACTTC CAIESDGSYEQYF
TRBJ2-1 - TRBV9 - TGTGCCAGCAGCGTAGGAGTAGGGGGGTCTGATGAGCAGTTCTTC CASSVGVGGSDEQFF
TRBJ2-7 TRBD2 TRBV9 - TGTGCCAGCAGCGCCGGGACTAGTTCCTACGAGCAGTACTTC CASSAGTSSYEQYF
TRBJ2-1 TRBD2 TRBV7-2 - TGTGCCAGCAGCTTAGCCTTACATCGTAGCGGGAGCGGCTCCTACAATGAGCAGTTCTTC CASSLALHRSGSGSYNEQFF
TRBJ2-1 - TRBV19 - TGTGCCAGTAGTATAACGTTCAAAAATGAGCAGTTCTTC CASSITFKNEQFF
TRBJ2-7 - TRBV28 - TGTGCCAGCAGTTTATTTCCCCCCTCCTACGAGCAGTACTTC CASSLFPPSYEQYF
TRBJ2-3 TRBD2 TRBV7-6 - TGTGCCAGCACCGGGGACCCGGGTAGCGGGGACACAGATACGCAGTATTTT CASTGDPGSGDTDTQYF
TRBJ2-7 - TRBV4-1 - TGCGCCAGCAGCCAAGAACAGGGCTACGAGCAGTACTTC CASSQEQGYEQYF
TRBJ2-5 TRBD2 TRBV28 - TGTGCCAGCAGTTCTAGCGGGGACCAAGAGACCCAGTACTTC CASSSSGDQETQYF
TRBJ1-2 - TRBV2 - TGTGCCAGCAGACCCCACAGGGTCGAAGGTGGCTACACCTTC CASRPHRVEGGYTF
TRBJ1-1 - TRBV4-2 - TGTGCCAGCAGCCAAGCTCACACGAACACTGAAGCTTTCTTT CASSQAHTNTEAFF
TRBJ2-7 TRBD1 TRBV11-2 - TGTGCCAGCAGCTCGGACAGGGTGGGGGAGCAGTACTTC CASSSDRVGEQYF
TRBJ2-7 TRBD2 TRBV7-9 - TGTGCCAGCAGCTTAGTGAGACTAGCGGGTGATTACGAGCAGTACTTC CASSLVRLAGDYEQYF
TRBJ2-7 - TRBV4-1 - TGCGCCAGCAGCCAGGGGTGGGGTAACCACGAGCAGTACTTC CASSQGWGNHEQYF
TRBJ2-3 - TRBV19 once TGTGCCAGCAGTACTGAAGAGTACACAGATACGCAGTATTTT CASSTEEYTDTQYF
TRBJ1-2 - TRBV9 few TGTGCCAGCAGCGTAGGAGTGGGGGGGACAAACTATGGCTACACCTTC CASSVGVGGTNYGYTF
TRBJ2-4 - TRBV6-1 - TGTGCCAGCAGTGAACCGCAGCGGGTGAGCTTGCTTCCCAAAAACATTCAGTACTTC CASSEPQRVSLLPKNIQYF
TRBJ1-1 TRBD1 TRBV5-1 - TGCGCCAGCAGCTTGGTGGTCGGTACAGGGGGCATAGAAGCTTTCTTT CASSLVVGTGGIEAFF
TRBJ2-1 - TRBV4-3 - TGCGCCAGCAGCCAAGACGGCAGTTCCTACAATGAGCAGTTCTTC CASSQDGSSYNEQFF
TRBJ1-3 - TRBV6-6 once TGTGCCAGCAGTTACCTCGGACCCCAGGATGGAAACACCATATATTTT CASSYLGPQDGNTIYF
TRBJ1-1 - TRBV28 - TGTGCCAGCAGTTTAATGGGGGAGTCCACTGAAGCTTTCTTT CASSLMGESTEAFF
TRBJ2-3 TRBD2 TRBV10-1 - TGCGCCAGCAGAGCTACTAGCGCCACACTACTGGAACGGACAAGGACTAGCACAGATACGCAGTATTTT CASRATSATLLERTRTSTDTQYF
TRBJ2-1 - TRBV7-9 - TGTGCCAGCAGCTTACCCCCCAGGCTAGCCGATGACAATGAGCAGTTCTTC CASSLPPRLADDNEQFF
TRBJ2-5 - TRBV14 once TGTGCCAGCCGCGGGACCCTCAGAGAGACCCAGTACTTC CASRGTLRETQYF
TRBJ1-2 - TRBV27 - TGTGCCAGCAGAGAGGTTGGGGGCGCGACTGCTAACTATGGCTACACCTTC CASREVGGATANYGYTF
TRBJ1-2 - TRBV2 - TGTGCCAGCAGTGGTCCGGAGACAGCTAACTATGGCTACACCTTC CASSGPETANYGYTF
TRBJ1-1 - TRBV11-2 - TGTGCCAGCAGCTTAGTAGGGAGTGGGGGCACTGAAGCTTTCTTT CASSLVGSGGTEAFF
TRBJ2-5 TRBD2 TRBV9 - TGTGCCAGCAGCGTTGCCGGGGGGACAGAGACCCAGTACTTC CASSVAGGTETQYF
TRBJ1-1 - TRBV14 once TGTGCCAGCAGCCAAGATCCGAACACTGAAGCTTTCTTT CASSQDPNTEAFF
TRBJ2-3 - TRBV6-1 - TGTGCCAGCAGTGCTCCCGTCCCCGATACGCAGTATTTT CASSAPVPDTQYF
TRBJ1-2 - TRBV5-1 - TGCGCCAGCAGCGGCGAAGGGGCGAGAAGCTATGGCTACACCTTC CASSGEGARSYGYTF
TRBJ2-1 TRBD2 TRBV7-2 - TGTGCCAGCAGCTTAGAAGGTAGCGGGATTTACAATGAGCAGTTCTTC CASSLEGSGIYNEQFF
TRBJ2-1 - TRBV28 - TGTGCCAGCAGTCCTGATAACAATGAGCAGTTCTTC CASSPDNNEQFF
TRBJ2-1 - TRBV5-5 - TGTGCCAGCAGCTGGGAGACGGACTCCTACAATGAGCAGTTCTTC CASSWETDSYNEQFF
TRBJ2-2 - TRBV7-8 - TGTGCCAGCAGCGTGGCCGCTAGTCTGCCCCGGGAGCTGTTTTTT CASSVAASLPRELFF
TRBJ2-1 TRBD2 TRBV5-4 - TGTGCCAGCAGCTTGAGGCGTGAGCGGGGAGATAATGAGCAGTTCTTC CASSLRRERGDNEQFF
TRBJ1-2 TRBD1 TRBV5-4 - TGTGCCATCGGAAATACCTGGGACAGATTCTATGGCTACACCTTC CAIGNTWDRFYGYTF
TRBJ2-7 - TRBV5-1 - TGCGCCAGCAGCTTGAGCCCCGCCACCGAGCAGTACTTC CASSLSPATEQYF
TRBJ1-2 - TRBV2 - TGTGCCAGCAGTGATAAGCTCCCAGTGAACTATGGCTACACCTTC CASSDKLPVNYGYTF
TRBJ1-1 - TRBV19 - TGTGCCAGTAGTATAACAGTTATCACTGAAGCTTTCTTT CASSITVITEAFF
TRBJ2-1 - TRBV29-1 - TGCAGCGTTGAGGGCCTATTGGGCAATGAGCAGTTCTTC CSVEGLLGNEQFF
TRBJ2-7 - TRBV4-1 - TGCGCCAGCAGCCAAGATCAAGGGTCCCACGAGCAGTACTTC CASSQDQGSHEQYF
TRBJ2-7 TRBD2 TRBV5-4 - TGTGCCAGCAGCCGGGGACTAGCGGGAGGCGGGGAGCAGTACTTC CASSRGLAGGGEQYF
TRBJ2-7 - TRBV5-4 - TGTGCCAGCAGCAGGGGTTTTTTATCCGACCCCCCATACGAGCAGTACTTC CASSRGFLSDPPYEQYF